Presented here are 26 T cell receptor beta chains from one specimen sequenced in a study of graft-versus-host responses after intestinal transplantation. Sequenced by immunoSEQ multiplex PCR; TCRdb stores in-frame clones only, minus some. The sample yields more than 9,500 clones, 60% to 85% seen once. Sequencing was performed on PBMCs, taken 494 days after intestinal transplant. These receptors came from a human patient who received an intestinal transplant, so some T cells may come from the graft donor.

The V gene is TRBV5-1, the J gene TRBJ1-2; TRBD1 might be the D (6 bases). V was shortened by 0 bases and J by 8 bases, with 14 bases between the two germline ends. The germline V gene encodes CDR1 SGHRS and CDR2 YFSETQ. This CDR3 has 14 amino acids. The CDR3: CASSLAGGARGYTF. Here the CDR3 DNA reads TGCGCCAGCAGCTTGGCCGGGGGGGCGCGAGGCTACACCTTC.

Worth noting for this clone: The junction departs from germline at one end; a sequencing error may be responsible. V and J are TRBV6-1 and TRBJ2-1; 15 nucleotides agree with TRBD2. CDR3 length: 15 residues. Germline V gene data show CDR1 as MNHNS and CDR2 as SASEGT. The CDR3 coding sequence is TGTGCCAGCAGTGGGGGGACTAGCGGGAGGAGTGAGCAGCTCTTC. It specifies CASSGGTSGRSEQLF.

This chain joins TRBV10-2 and TRBJ2-1, with 10 bases identical to TRBD2. This CDR3 has 14 amino acids. From germline, CDR1 is WSHSY and CDR2 SAAADI. V shed 7 bases and J 2 bases; nucleotides not matched to a gene: 2. CDR3 sequence reads: CASTTSGAYNEQFF. The CDR3 DNA sequence: TGCGCCAGCACCACTAGCGGGGCCTACAATGAGCAGTTCTTC.

J is TRBJ2-2 and V is TRBV6-4; no definite D call. V lost 2 bases and J lost 6, with 10 bases in between. The CDR3 has 14 residues. Germline V gene lookup returns CDR1 MRHNA and CDR2 SNTAGT. In nucleotides, the CDR3 is TGTGCCAGCAGTGACCACGGAGAGTCCGGGGAGCTGTTTTTT. This translates into CASSDHGESGELFF.

The rearrangement joins TRBV2 to TRBJ1-2; the D is unclear. Trimming removed 1 base from V and 4 bases from J, with 10 bases in between. The CDR3 runs to 14 residues. Germline CDR1 SNHLY, CDR2 FYNNEI. The CDR3 protein is CASSEGQLGYGYTF. The CDR3 bases are TGTGCCAGCAGTGAAGGGCAGTTGGGCTATGGCTACACCTTC.

This sequence joins TRBV28 and TRBJ1-2; tentatively, D is TRBD1 (6 bases). Germline V gene sequence: CDR1 MDHEN, CDR2 SYDVKM. Trimming took 9 bases from V and 4 from J, leaving 18 bases between them. The CDR3 spans 14 residues. DNA of the CDR3: TGTGCCAGTTCAATGGGGGGCGCTTCCTATGGCTACACCTTC. Residues: CASSMGGASYGYTF.

The genes are TRBV6-4 and TRBJ2-3; maybe TRBD2 (6 bases). Germline V CDR1 and CDR2: MRHNA, SNTAGT. The CDR3 runs 14 residues. V lost 3 bases to trimming and J lost 0 bases, with 7 bases between them. CDR3 DNA: TGTGCCAGCAGTGAGGAGGGTAGCACAGATACGCAGTATTTT. It yields the protein CASSEEGSTDTQYF.

The chain carries TRBV2 and TRBJ1-2, with D unclear. The CDR3 has 13 residues. CDR1 and CDR2 from the germline V gene are SNHLY and FYNNEI. The V end was cut by 6 bases, the J end by 7 bases, with 15 bases between. This chain's CDR3 is CASSGQPRSGYTF. As DNA, the CDR3 is TGTGCCAGCAGCGGCCAGCCCCGTTCTGGCTACACCTTC.

V and J are TRBV7-9 and TRBJ1-2; D is unresolved. Germline CDR1 reads SEHNR; CDR2 reads FQNEAQ (reference sequence). CDR3 size: 13 residues. V lost 4 bases to trimming and J lost 5 bases, with 11 bases between them. The CDR3 protein is CASSYNGGYGYTF. DNA for the CDR3: TGTGCCAGCAGCTACAATGGAGGGTATGGCTACACCTTC. Combining the CDR3 with reference TRBV7-9 and TRBJ1-2 gives the whole variable domain DTGVSQNPRHKITKRGQNVTFRCDPISEHNRLYWYRQTLGQGPEFLTYFQNEAQLEKSRLLSDRFSAERPKGSFSTLEIQRTEQGDSAMYLCASSYNGGYGYTFGSGTRLTVV.

This clone occurred a few times. This chain links TRBV12-5 with TRBJ1-1; D unresolved. The CDR3 sequence is 12 residues long. Germline V gene sequence: CDR1 LGHNT, CDR2 FRNRAP. The V end lost 9 bases, the J end lost 1 base, and 9 bases lay between the germline ends. The CDR3 sequence: CASRLSNTEAFF. The CDR3 DNA reads TGTGCTAGCAGGCTCTCGAACACTGAAGCTTTCTTT.

The chain is built from TRBV6-5 and TRBJ2-1; D remains ambiguous. V lost 3 bases and J 2 bases, leaving 8 bases between the germline ends. This CDR3 spans 14 amino acids. Germline V CDR1 and CDR2: MNHEY, SVGAGI. The CDR3 reads CASSYMGPYNEQFF. The CDR3 DNA sequence: TGTGCCAGCAGTTATATGGGCCCCTACAATGAGCAGTTCTTC.

The chain uses TRBV2 and TRBJ2-5, with 7 bases matching TRBD1. The V gene end was trimmed by 7 bases and the J gene end by 5 bases; junction bases not matched to a gene: 7. CDR1 and CDR2 from the germline V gene are SNHLY and FYNNEI. This CDR3 region has 13 residues. CDR3 nucleotide sequence: TGTGCCAGCATGCAGGGGGTTGACGAGACCCAGTACTTC. It translates to CASMQGVDETQYF.

The rearrangement uses TRBV28 and TRBJ1-1; D call uncertain. V was shortened by 2 bases and J by 0 bases, with 10 bases between the two germline ends. The CDR3 contains 15 residues. Germline V lookup: CDR1 MDHEN, CDR2 SYDVKM. CDR3 region: CASSLRVRLNTEAFF. The DNA of the CDR3 is TGTGCCAGCAGTTTAAGGGTCCGTTTGAACACTGAAGCTTTCTTT.

This chain joins TRBV14 and TRBJ2-4; TRBD1 is a possible D gene (6 bases). Germline V gives CDR1 SGHDN, CDR2 FVKESK. Trimming took 1 base from V and 1 from J, leaving 11 bases between them. CDR3 size: 16 residues. The CDR3 coding sequence is TGTGCCAGCAGCCAAGCTCATAGGGGGGCCAAAAACATTCAGTACTTC. Encoded protein: CASSQAHRGAKNIQYF.

This clone was detected only a few times. This chain joins TRBV7-3 and TRBJ2-5; either TRBD1 or TRBD2 may supply D (5 bases each). Germline lookup yields CDR1 SGHTA and CDR2 FQGTGA. This CDR3 contains 15 residues. The V end was cut by 6 bases, the J end by 4 bases, with 18 bases between. DNA for the CDR3: TGTGCCAGCAGTTTCACCGGGACGAAGGGAGAGACCCAGTACTTC. Encoded protein: CASSFTGTKGETQYF. Drawing the rest from reference TRBV7-3 and TRBJ2-5, the complete variable domain is GAGVSQTPSNKVTEKGKYVELRCDPISGHTALYWYRQSLGQGPEFLIYFQGTGAADDSGLPNDRFFAVRPEGSVSTLKIQRTERGDSAVYLCASSFTGTKGETQYFGPGTRLLVL.

V is TRBV15 and J is TRBJ2-1; 12 nucleotides match TRBD2. V lost 5 bases to trimming and J lost 7 bases; unmatched junction nucleotides: 0. The CDR3 length is 13 residues. Germline CDR1 LNHNV, CDR2 YYDKDF (reference sequence). CDR3 DNA sequence: TGTGCCACCAGCGGGACTAGCGGGAATGAGCAGTTCTTC. It codes for CATSGTSGNEQFF.

This clone has only a few counts. The chain couples TRBV29-1 to TRBJ2-3; perhaps TRBD2 as D (6 bases). Trimming took 5 bases from V and 2 from J, leaving 17 bases between them. CDR3 length equals 15 residues. Germline loops: CDR1 SQVTM, CDR2 ANQGSEA. The CDR3 region is CSVWVLEGLTDTQYF. The CDR3, as DNA: TGCAGCGTTTGGGTTTTGGAGGGACTCACAGATACGCAGTATTTT.

The chain is built from TRBV11-1 and TRBJ2-3, with 13 bases that match TRBD2. The germline V gene has CDR1 SGHAT and CDR2 FQDESV (reference sequence). CDR3 length equals 15 residues. The V segment lost 3 bases and the J segment 8 bases; nucleotides outside the gene matches: 5. CDR3 protein: CASSFGLAGVGTQYF. CDR3 DNA: TGTGCCAGCAGCTTCGGACTAGCGGGAGTAGGTACGCAGTATTTT. Together with reference TRBV11-1 and TRBJ2-3, the CDR3 gives the full variable domain: EAEVAQSPRYKITEKSQAVAFWCDPISGHATLYWYRQILGQGPELLVQFQDESVVDDSQLPKDRFSAERLKGVDSTLKIQPAELGDSAMYLCASSFGLAGVGTQYFGPGTRLTVL.

The CDR3 bases are TGCGCCAGCAGTGCCGGGCGCACAGATACGCAGTATTTT. It specifies CASSAGRTDTQYF. The chain employs TRBV10-1 and TRBJ2-3; no reliable D call. The CDR3 extends over 13 amino acids. V was shortened by 4 bases and J by 1 base, with 6 bases between the two germline ends. CDR1 and CDR2 from the germline V gene are WNHNN and SYGVQD (reference sequence).

This clone was recorded only once. The chain links TRBV28 to TRBJ1-4, with no clear D. The CDR3 is 11 amino acids. The ends were cut back, 7 bases at V and 15 bases at J, with 15 bases in the middle. Germline CDR1 and CDR2: MDHEN and SYDVKM. The CDR3 reads CASTANLEVFF. Written as DNA, the CDR3 is TGTGCCAGCACCGCGAACCTTGAAGTGTTTTTT.

The gene calls are TRBV6-5 and TRBJ2-7; possible D gene TRBD2, 6 bases. This CDR3 contains 14 residues. With 5 bases removed from V and 3 bases from J, the gap between germline ends came to 14 bases. Per the germline V gene, CDR1 is MNHEY and CDR2 is SVGAGI. CDR3 nucleotides: TGTGCCAGCAGTCCCCTAACGGGAGTCTACGAGCAGTACTTC. Protein product: CASSPLTGVYEQYF.

This clone was recorded only once. The chain has TRBV10-3 and TRBJ2-1; D call uncertain. CDR3 length: 12 amino acids. V gave up 3 bases and J gave up 4 bases, with 4 bases separating them. Germline V gene lookup returns CDR1 ENHRY and CDR2 SYGVKD. In nucleotides, the CDR3 is TGTGCCATCAGTGAACGATACAATGAGCAGTTCTTC. Its protein is CAISERYNEQFF.

V usage is TRBV6-1 and J usage is TRBJ2-1; 9 nucleotides agree with TRBD2. The germline CDR1 and CDR2 sequences are MNHNS and SASEGT. V was clipped by 2 bases and J by 4 bases; unmatched bases: 0. The CDR3 totals 14 residues. DNA for the CDR3: TGTGCCAGCAGTGAAAGCGGGGGGTACAATGAGCAGTTCTTC. It translates to CASSESGGYNEQFF.

By sample fraction, this clone is medium-sized. With only one base between it and a far larger clone, this is likely a read error. The same CDR3 arises from other DNA sequences in this sample as well. The J gene is TRBJ1-2, the V gene TRBV28; 7 bases align to TRBD1. Germline CDR1 reads MDHEN; CDR2 reads SYDVKM. This CDR3 is 17 amino acids long. The CDR3 coding sequence is TGTGCCCGCAGGGGGGCGGTGAGGGGGACTCTAAACTATGGCTACACCTTC. Translation: CARRGAVRGTLNYGYTF.

The gene calls are TRBV5-4 and TRBJ2-6, with D perhaps TRBD2 (5 bases). With 0 bases removed from V and 0 bases from J, the gap between germline ends came to 10 bases. CDR1 and CDR2 (germline): SGHNT, YYREEE (reference sequence). This CDR3 is 17 amino acids long. The CDR3 loop is CASSLALGSSGANVLTF. For the CDR3, the DNA is TGTGCCAGCAGCTTGGCGCTAGGGAGCTCTGGGGCCAACGTCCTGACTTTC.

The gene calls are TRBV5-4 and TRBJ2-1; D gene unclear. With 2 bases removed from V and 5 bases from J, the gap between germline ends came to 14 bases. Per the germline V gene, CDR1 is SGHNT and CDR2 is YYREEE (reference sequence). CDR3 size: 15 residues. CDR3 region: CASSLKSRLNNEQFF. For the CDR3, the DNA is TGTGCCAGCAGCTTAAAATCCCGACTTAACAATGAGCAGTTCTTC.